The 19 T cell receptor beta chains listed next were all sequenced from one sample in a study of blood T cells in healthy people across ages. It was with a sample-barcoded 5' primer and a J-beta primer mix that a second PCR of roughly 6 to 12 cycles was run. Using its own MiXCR run on the 5' RACE reads, TCRdb lists one record per CDR3 protein. The sample holds approximately 810,000 distinct CDR3 sequences, about 37% seen once. The sample consisted of blood. These receptors all stem from a young man in good health.

The chain joins TRBV5-1 to TRBJ2-7; D possibly corresponds to TRBD1 (6 bases). The CDR3 totals 14 residues. The V gene's germline CDR1 is SGHRS and CDR2 YFSETQ. Trimming removed 0 bases at V and 7 bases at J, with 14 bases between. CDR3 in amino acids: CASSLATGSDEQYF. The CDR3 region has the DNA TGCGCCAGCAGCTTGGCCACAGGGAGCGATGAGCAGTACTTC.

Concerning this clonotype itself: A much larger clonotype is one base distant, so this may be a read error. CDR3 sequence (DNA): TGTGCCACCAGCAGACAGGCGAACGATGAAAAACTGTTTTTT. This codes for CATSRQANDEKLFF. The chain links TRBV15 to TRBJ1-4; D unclear. Per germline, CDR1 LNHNV and CDR2 YYDKDF (reference sequence). The CDR3 is 14 residues long. Trimming removed 2 bases at V and 6 bases at J, with 10 bases between. Variable domain in full (rest from reference TRBV15 and TRBJ1-4): DAMVIQNPRYQVTQFGKPVTLSCSQTLNHNVMYWYQQKSSQAPKLLFHYYDKDFNNEADTPDNFQSRRPNTSFCFLDIRSPGLGDTAMYLCATSRQANDEKLFFGSGTQLSVL.

Note on this clonotype: Just one base apart from a much larger clone, this may be a read error. This chain uses TRBV12-3 or TRBV12-4 with TRBJ2-1; 8 nucleotides align to TRBD1. Unmatched junction bases numbered 5, after V lost 7 bases and J lost 3 bases. The CDR3 is made up of 14 amino acids. CDR3 amino acids: CASTMGQDYNEQFF. The CDR3 bases are TGTGCCAGCACCATGGGACAGGACTACAATGAGCAGTTCTTC.

The chain has TRBV2 and TRBJ2-3, with no clear D. Germline V lookup: CDR1 SNHLY, CDR2 FYNNEI. V was shortened by 6 bases and J by 6 bases, with 19 bases between the two germline ends. The CDR3 contains 15 residues. The CDR3 here is CASSLLGHELDTQYF. In nucleotides, the CDR3 is TGTGCCAGCAGCCTTCTAGGCCACGAATTGGATACGCAGTATTTT.

The rearrangement joins TRBV7-3 to TRBJ2-3; 14 nucleotides align to TRBD2. Germline V gives CDR1 SGHTA, CDR2 FQGTGA. Trimming at V came to 5 bases and at J to 4 bases, leaving 5 bases not matched to a gene. The length of the CDR3 is 16 residues. The CDR3 bases are TGTGCCAGCAGCCCGACTAGCGGGAGGGCTGCAGATACGCAGTATTTT. It specifies CASSPTSGRAADTQYF.

The chain carries TRBV20-1 and TRBJ2-5; a weak D match, TRBD2 (5 bases). Germline-derived CDR1 and CDR2 are DFQATT and SNEGSKA (reference sequence). This CDR3 has 13 residues. V was cut by 2 bases and J by 4 bases, with 11 bases left in between. CDR3 in DNA: TGCAGTGCTAGATCTGTGGAGGCAGAGACCCAGTACTTC. It yields the protein CSARSVEAETQYF.

This clonotype was observed a few times. The rearrangement links TRBV5-1 to TRBJ1-4; weak D call: TRBD1 (5 bases). Trimming cost V 3 bases and J 2 bases, with 17 bases left between them. The CDR3 is 17 amino acids. Germline CDR1 SGHRS, CDR2 YFSETQ. The CDR3 DNA sequence: TGCGCCAGCAGCTGGGGCTTGAAGAGGGGCACTAATGAAAAACTGTTTTTT. Its translation: CASSWGLKRGTNEKLFF.

This clonotype was seen only a few times. The rearrangement links TRBV10-3 to TRBJ2-1; TRBD2 might be the D (6 bases). Per the germline V gene, CDR1 is ENHRY and CDR2 is SYGVKD. Trimming took 6 bases from V and 4 from J, leaving 13 bases between them. The CDR3 has 14 amino acids. CDR3 DNA sequence: TGTGCCATCAGACCCGGGGGAGAGTACAATGAGCAGTTCTTC. Translated: CAIRPGGEYNEQFF.

This clonotype was found many times. The chain has TRBV29-1 and TRBJ2-1; D not certain. There are 12 residues in the CDR3. Trimming removed 7 bases at V and 9 bases at J, with 16 bases between. Germline V CDR1 and CDR2: SQVTM, ANQGSEA. CDR3 nucleotide sequence: TGCAGCGAATCCCTCGATTGGGGTGAGCAGTTCTTC. Translated, it gives CSESLDWGEQFF.

The V call is TRBV29-1, the J call TRBJ1-5; perhaps TRBD1 as D (6 bases). The germline V and J ends were trimmed by 7 bases and 6 bases, with 13 bases remaining between them. The CDR3 totals 12 residues. Per the germline V gene, CDR1 is SQVTM and CDR2 is ANQGSEA. In nucleotides, the CDR3 is TGCAGCGGCCCGGAGGGGGTTCAGCCCCAGCATTTT. Protein: CSGPEGVQPQHF.

This clonotype occurred many times. The chain recombines TRBV25-1 with TRBJ1-2, with 7 bases aligning to TRBD1. Per germline, CDR1 MGHDK and CDR2 SYGVNS. The ends lost 6 bases at V and 5 bases at J; junction bases unmatched: 9. The CDR3 sequence is 14 residues long. The CDR3: CASSRTGVGYGYTF. CDR3 DNA sequence: TGTGCCAGCAGCAGAACAGGGGTAGGATATGGCTACACCTTC.

The chain carries TRBV9 and TRBJ1-2, with D unresolved. The CDR3 spans 14 residues. Germline CDR1 and CDR2: SGDLS and YYNGEE. V was pared by 0 bases and J by 5 bases, with 11 bases between. CDR3 in DNA: TGTGCCAGCAGCGTAGAGGCCCAGTCGTATGGCTACACCTTC. Amino acids: CASSVEAQSYGYTF. The full variable domain, completed using reference TRBV9 and TRBJ1-2, is DSGVTQTPKHLITATGQRVTLRCSPRSGDLSVYWYQQSLDQGLQFLIQYYNGEERAKGNILERFSAQQFPDLHSELNLSSLELGDSALYFCASSVEAQSYGYTFGSGTRLTVV.

In this sample, this clonotype turned up a few times. The rearrangement uses TRBV9 and TRBJ2-5; perhaps D is TRBD1 or TRBD2 (6 bases each). CDR3 length: 15 amino acids. Germline V gene data show CDR1 as SGDLS and CDR2 as YYNGEE. The V gene lost 0 bases and the J gene lost 11 bases, with 20 bases spanning the gap. The CDR3 loop reads CASSVAGGPNNEQYF. CDR3 nucleotide sequence: TGTGCCAGCAGCGTAGCTGGGGGGCCGAACAATGAGCAGTACTTC.

V gene TRBV10-2 combines with J gene TRBJ2-1; D may be TRBD1 or TRBD2 (6 bases each). CDR3 length equals 15 residues. The germline V and J ends were trimmed by 2 bases and 4 bases, with 12 bases remaining between them. Germline V gene data show CDR1 as WSHSY and CDR2 as SAAADI. DNA for the CDR3: TGCGCCAGCAGTGAGAGGCAGGGGAGGTACAATGAGCAGTTCTTC. Its protein product is CASSERQGRYNEQFF.

There are a few counts of this clonotype. The rearrangement uses TRBV7-2 and TRBJ1-2; tentatively, D is TRBD1 (5 bases). Trimming left V 6 bases short and J 4 bases short, with 27 bases between. Germline V gene sequence: CDR1 SGHTA, CDR2 FQGNSA. The CDR3 has 18 amino acids. The CDR3 coding sequence is TGTGCCAGCAGACAACAGACAGTGGCCCCGATTAATCCCTATGGCTACACCTTC. It translates to CASRQQTVAPINPYGYTF.

The chain couples TRBV30 to TRBJ1-2; D gene ambiguous. The CDR3 extends over 13 amino acids. V dropped 0 bases and J dropped 2 bases, with 7 bases sitting between them. Germline V gives CDR1 GTSNPN, CDR2 SVGIG (reference sequence). CDR3 sequence: CAWSVIENYGYTF. The CDR3 DNA follows: TGTGCCTGGAGTGTAATAGAGAACTATGGCTACACCTTC.

This clonotype was seen only a few times. The chain carries TRBV4-1 and TRBJ2-3; tentative D call: TRBD2 (5 bases). V was pared by 1 base and J by 4 bases, with 6 bases between. Germline lookup yields CDR1 MGHRA and CDR2 YSYEKL. The CDR3 extends over 13 amino acids. The CDR3 sequence: CASSQGAADTQYF. The CDR3 nucleotides are TGCGCCAGCAGCCAAGGAGCGGCAGATACGCAGTATTTT.

This clonotype was picked up many times. The chain has TRBV9 and TRBJ2-7; 10 bases map to TRBD2. The V segment lost 4 bases and the J segment 0 bases; nucleotides outside the gene matches: 4. Germline V gives CDR1 SGDLS, CDR2 YYNGEE. The CDR3 consists of 15 residues. CDR3 in amino acids: CASSPSGGLSYEQYF. In DNA, the CDR3 is TGTGCCAGCAGCCCTAGCGGGGGCCTCTCCTACGAGCAGTACTTC.

The chain joins TRBV6-1 to TRBJ2-1, with D uncertain. CDR3 length equals 17 residues. Trimming shortened V by 2 bases and J by 9 bases, and 23 bases separated the two germline ends. Germline-derived CDR1 and CDR2 are MNHNS and SASEGT. The CDR3 DNA reads as TGTGCCAGCAGTGAAAATGGAATGGCTAGTATTCTTCGTGAGCAGTTCTTC. It translates to CASSENGMASILREQFF.